This TCR beta chain came from a study of T-cell memory formation after mild COVID-19. Turning to the study itself: Across donors, TCR clusters were largely donor specific.

The study, taken as a whole, reports: Day 37-peaking second-wave clones had unconfirmed SARS-CoV-2 specificity. Clones contracting across day 15 to 85 had a balanced CD4/CD8 profile; later expanding clones leaned CD4+.

The sample holds a few counts of this clonotype. What it binds is unknown. TCR alpha and TCR beta cDNA libraries carrying sample barcodes and UMIs came from 5'RACE with constant-segment primers. TCRdb re-called the 5' RACE reads with MiXCR, one entry per CDR3 protein. The sample records around 220,000 distinct CDR3 sequences, about a sixth being singletons. The ends lost 5 bases at V and 2 bases at J; junction bases unmatched: 4. Per germline, CDR1 MNHEY and CDR2 SVGAGI. CDR3 length: 14 amino acids. Sequences were obtained from PBMCs or a T cell subset sorted from them (not recorded which). The chain uses TRBV6-5 and TRBJ1-2; 8 nucleotides line up with TRBD1. The sequence was collected from a man between 18 and 29 years old who had mild COVID-19 (a few samples of this study predate the infection). Cell type and time point are not known. The CDR3 reads CASSNRGLNYGYTF. The CDR3 coding sequence is TGTGCCAGCAGTAACAGGGGGTTAAACTATGGCTACACCTTC.